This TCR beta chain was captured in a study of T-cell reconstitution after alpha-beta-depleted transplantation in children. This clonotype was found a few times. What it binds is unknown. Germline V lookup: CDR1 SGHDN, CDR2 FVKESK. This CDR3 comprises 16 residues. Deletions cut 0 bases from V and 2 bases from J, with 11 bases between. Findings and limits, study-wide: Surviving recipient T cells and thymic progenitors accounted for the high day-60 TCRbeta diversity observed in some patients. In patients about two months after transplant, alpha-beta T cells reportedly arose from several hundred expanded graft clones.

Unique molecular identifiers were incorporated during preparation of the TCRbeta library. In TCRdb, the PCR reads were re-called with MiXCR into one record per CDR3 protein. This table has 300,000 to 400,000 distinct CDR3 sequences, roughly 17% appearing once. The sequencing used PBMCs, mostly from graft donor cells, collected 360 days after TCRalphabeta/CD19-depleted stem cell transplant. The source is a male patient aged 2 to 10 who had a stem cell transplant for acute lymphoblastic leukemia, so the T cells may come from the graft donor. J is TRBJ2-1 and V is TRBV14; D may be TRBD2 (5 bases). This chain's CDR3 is CASSQEQRLAYNEQFF. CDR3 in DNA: TGTGCCAGCAGCCAAGAACAGCGGCTCGCCTACAATGAGCAGTTCTTC.